These T cell receptor beta chains were read from a single sample in a study of control samples from healthy donors and cancer patients. Clones were sequenced by immunoSEQ multiplex PCR, and TCRdb holds only the in-frame ones, with some missing. The sample lists 75,000 to 90,000 clones, approximately 89% occurring once. The sample comprised blood. The receptors shown here come from a man aged 50 or older in good health. CDR3s include the opening cysteine and the closing phenylalanine or tryptophan. A D gene is named only where the DNA matches it firmly.

d_call	v_call	j_call	cdr3_aa
NA	TRBV4-1	TRBJ2-7	CASSQVTERWYEQYF
TRBD1	TRBV4-3	TRBJ1-6	CASSQAHPPGQGNSPLHF
NA	TRBV2	TRBJ1-1	CASSEGPGNTEAFF
TRBD1	TRBV10-3	TRBJ2-5	CAISESGTGGAETQYF
TRBD1	TRBV19	TRBJ1-6	CASSIGDRNNSPLHF
TRBD2	TRBV3-1/TRBV3-2	TRBJ2-7	CASSLGLAGVEQYF
NA	TRBV18	TRBJ1-3	CASSPLDPRGNTIYF
NA	TRBV3-1/TRBV3-2	TRBJ1-5	CASSRGLPQHF
NA	TRBV21-1	TRBJ2-7	CASSLPGTSGGGGYEQYF
NA	TRBV2	TRBJ1-5	CASSDRRSSNQPQHF
TRBD1	TRBV7-9	TRBJ2-6	CASSQGQGIPGANVLTF
NA	TRBV3-1/TRBV3-2	TRBJ1-3	CASSPNAGNTIYF
NA	TRBV27	TRBJ1-3	CASSPGSTSGNTIYF
TRBD1	TRBV18	TRBJ1-3	CASSLDRGSGNTIYF
NA	TRBV12-3/TRBV12-4	TRBJ1-5	CASSPGYQPQHF
NA	TRBV21-1	TRBJ1-3	CASSPRWVWGNTIYF
NA	TRBV4-3	TRBJ1-1	CASSLTAVGNTEAFF
NA	TRBV6-2/TRBV6-3	TRBJ2-1	CASSYSNEQFF
NA	TRBV7-9	TRBJ2-4	CASSLDGTSAKNIQYF
TRBD1	TRBV30	TRBJ1-6	CAWSVLGTVDSPLHF
TRBD2	TRBV4-3	TRBJ2-1	CASSPSGTSGRNNEQFF
TRBD1	TRBV9	TRBJ1-1	CASSVYTGDTEAFF